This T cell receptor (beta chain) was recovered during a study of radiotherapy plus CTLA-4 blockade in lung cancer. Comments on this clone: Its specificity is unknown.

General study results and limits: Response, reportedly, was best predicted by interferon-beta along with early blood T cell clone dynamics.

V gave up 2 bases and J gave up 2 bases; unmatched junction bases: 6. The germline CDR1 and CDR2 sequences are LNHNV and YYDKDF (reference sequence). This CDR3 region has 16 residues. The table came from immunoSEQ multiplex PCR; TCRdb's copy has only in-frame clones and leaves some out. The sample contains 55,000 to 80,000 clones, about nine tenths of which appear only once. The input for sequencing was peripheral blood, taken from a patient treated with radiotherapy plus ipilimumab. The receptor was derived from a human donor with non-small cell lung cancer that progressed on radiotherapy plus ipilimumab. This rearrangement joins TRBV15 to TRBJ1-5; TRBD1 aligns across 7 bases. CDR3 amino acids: CATSRPRQGGNQPQHF. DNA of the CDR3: TGTGCCACCAGCAGACCGAGACAGGGAGGCAATCAGCCCCAGCATTTT.